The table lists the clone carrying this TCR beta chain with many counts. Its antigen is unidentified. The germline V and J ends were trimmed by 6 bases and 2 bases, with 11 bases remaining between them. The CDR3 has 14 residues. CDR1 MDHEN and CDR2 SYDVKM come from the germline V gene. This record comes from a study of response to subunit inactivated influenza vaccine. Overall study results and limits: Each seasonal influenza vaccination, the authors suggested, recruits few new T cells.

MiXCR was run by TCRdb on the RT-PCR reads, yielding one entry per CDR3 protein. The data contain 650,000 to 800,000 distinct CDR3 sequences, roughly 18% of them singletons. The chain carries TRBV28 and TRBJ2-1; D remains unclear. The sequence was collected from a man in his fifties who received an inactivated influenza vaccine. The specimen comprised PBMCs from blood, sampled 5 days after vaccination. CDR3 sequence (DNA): TGTGCCAGCAGCCCTTTCAACCCCTACAATGAGCAGTTCTTC. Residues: CASSPFNPYNEQFF.